Listed below are T cell receptor beta chains from one sample, sequenced in a study of CD4 T cells in relation to SARS-CoV-2 and coronaviruses. Their target antigens are unknown. Some clones are missing from TCRdb's copy, which holds only in-frame ones; the method was immunoSEQ multiplex PCR. The sample lists some 21,000 clones; around 76% were seen once. Sequenced: CD4+ T cells from PBMCs, cultured in vitro. These receptors were taken from a human donor in good health. The CDR3 runs from the conserved cysteine through the conserved F or W. The order of the fields is J gene, CDR3 length, V gene, clone size, D gene, CDR3 protein, CDR3 DNA. The D gene is left open where the match is weak. Clone size, where shown, is once, few, many, or a class for clones that have expanded.

TRBJ2-2 | 14 | TRBV7-3 | . | . | CASSPPGTGGELFF | TGTGCCAGCAGCCCCCCAGGGACTGGCGGGGAGCTGTTTTTT
TRBJ2-7 | 14 | TRBV27 | . | . | CASSLTRNSYEQYF | TGTGCCAGCAGTCTCACAAGGAACTCCTACGAGCAGTACTTC
TRBJ1-5 | 12 | TRBV21-1 | . | . | CASSKGNQPQHF | TGTGCCAGCAGCAAAGGGAATCAGCCCCAGCATTTT
TRBJ2-7 | 12 | TRBV3-1/TRBV3-2 | few | . | CASSQVDGLEYF | TGTGCCAGCAGCCAAGTTGACGGCCTGGAGTACTTC
TRBJ2-7 | 12 | TRBV7-2 | . | . | CASSLSLSEQYF | TGTGCCAGCAGCCTCTCCCTATCCGAGCAGTACTTC
TRBJ1-2 | 14 | TRBV28 | once | . | CASSLPPLNYGYTF | TGTGCCAGCAGTCTCCCCCCCCTTAACTATGGCTACACCTTC
TRBJ1-2 | 10 | TRBV2 | . | . | CASSVGGYTF | TGTGCCAGCAGTGTGGGGGGCTACACCTTC
TRBJ2-5 | 12 | TRBV12-3/TRBV12-4 | . | . | CASSLEGETQYF | TGTGCCAGCAGTTTAGAGGGGGAGACCCAGTACTTC
TRBJ2-5 | 14 | TRBV9 | . | TRBD1 | CASSAQGVQETQYF | TGTGCCAGCAGCGCACAGGGGGTCCAAGAGACCCAGTACTTC
TRBJ2-3 | 15 | TRBV4-1 | . | . | CASSQTAIATDTQYF | TGCGCCAGCAGCCAAACGGCGATAGCCACAGATACGCAGTATTTT
TRBJ2-2 | 14 | TRBV18 | few | . | CASSSTGNTGELFF | TGTGCCAGCTCATCGACTGGGAACACCGGGGAGCTGTTTTTT
TRBJ1-2 | 14 | TRBV6-6 | . | . | CASSYGSREAGYTF | TGTGCCAGCAGTTACGGGAGCAGGGAAGCTGGCTACACCTTC
TRBJ2-7 | 18 | TRBV7-2 | . | TRBD1 | CASSFREQGTGGSYEQYF | TGTGCCAGCAGCTTCCGAGAACAAGGGACAGGGGGTTCCTACGAGCAGTACTTC
TRBJ2-2 | 14 | TRBV10-3 | . | . | CAIKRDPNTGELFF | TGTGCCATCAAACGGGACCCCAACACCGGGGAGCTGTTTTTT
TRBJ2-2 | 15 | TRBV7-3 | . | . | CASRPEGLGSGELFF | TGTGCCAGCAGACCGGAGGGGTTGGGTTCCGGGGAGCTGTTTTTT
TRBJ2-5 | 13 | TRBV25-1 | . | . | CASSDSPQETQYF | TGTGCCAGCAGTGACAGCCCCCAAGAGACCCAGTACTTC
TRBJ2-7 | 13 | TRBV7-9 | . | TRBD1 | CASSQDREGEQYF | TGTGCCAGCAGCCAGGACAGGGAAGGCGAGCAGTACTTC
TRBJ2-2 | 15 | TRBV16 | . | TRBD1 | CASSQTGMTTGELFF | TGTGCCAGCAGCCAGACAGGGATGACCACCGGGGAGCTGTTTTTT
TRBJ2-7 | 13 | TRBV19 | . | . | CASSPGVGSEQYF | TGTGCCAGTAGCCCCGGAGTCGGATCCGAGCAGTACTTC
TRBJ1-1 | 17 | TRBV5-1 | . | . | CASSFSFIGGTRTEAFF | TGCGCCAGCAGCTTTTCATTTATAGGGGGAACCCGCACTGAAGCTTTCTTT
TRBJ2-5 | 16 | TRBV7-2 | . | . | CASSPAYGTNQETQYF | TGTGCCAGCAGCCCGGCATACGGTACTAATCAAGAGACCCAGTACTTC
TRBJ2-1 | 17 | TRBV6-2/TRBV6-3 | . | . | CASSYSLIRTSYNEQFF | TGTGCCAGCAGTTACTCCTTGATAAGGACTTCCTACAATGAGCAGTTCTTC
TRBJ2-1 | 15 | TRBV6-2/TRBV6-3 | once | . | CASSNPGPGGNEQFF | TGTGCCAGCAGTAACCCGGGCCCCGGAGGGAATGAGCAGTTCTTC
TRBJ2-3 | 16 | TRBV6-2/TRBV6-3 | once | TRBD2 | CASSYLPSGRTDTQYF | TGTGCCAGCAGTTACCTCCCTAGCGGTCGCACAGATACGCAGTATTTT
TRBJ1-2 | 14 | TRBV3-1/TRBV3-2 | . | TRBD1 | CASSPAQDRDGYTF | TGTGCCAGCAGCCCAGCCCAAGACAGGGATGGCTACACCTTC
TRBJ2-5 | 14 | TRBV29-1 | . | . | CSALGQGLVRTQYF | TGCAGCGCTTTAGGACAGGGACTAGTTCGGACCCAGTACTTC
TRBJ1-3 | 16 | TRBV18 | . | . | CASSPRQIGLGNTIYF | TGTGCCAGCTCACCAAGGCAGATTGGACTCGGAAACACCATATATTTT
TRBJ2-1 | 15 | TRBV6-5 | once | TRBD2 | CASRMTSGTWDEQFF | TGTGCCAGCAGAATGACTAGCGGGACGTGGGATGAGCAGTTCTTC
TRBJ2-5 | 15 | TRBV5-1 | . | . | CASSQRGQNQETQYF | TGCGCCAGCAGCCAACGGGGACAAAACCAAGAGACCCAGTACTTC
TRBJ1-1 | 14 | TRBV4-3 | . | . | CASSLKQGGGEAFF | TGCGCCAGCAGCCTCAAACAGGGAGGCGGTGAAGCTTTCTTT
TRBJ2-3 | 17 | TRBV30 | . | . | CAWSPPGVAGSTDTQYF | TGTGCCTGGAGTCCCCCTGGGGTAGCCGGTAGCACAGATACGCAGTATTTT
TRBJ1-1 | 16 | TRBV4-1 | . | TRBD1 | CASSQAPSDRGFEAFF | TGCGCCAGCAGCCAAGCCCCCTCCGACAGGGGATTCGAGGCTTTCTTT
TRBJ1-5 | 14 | TRBV18 | . | . | CASSPLRSNQPQHF | TGTGCCAGCTCACCGTTGCGGAGCAATCAGCCCCAGCATTTT
TRBJ1-2 | 12 | TRBV2 | once | . | CASSERSYGYTF | TGTGCCAGCAGTGAAAGATCCTATGGCTACACCTTC
TRBJ2-1 | 20 | TRBV13 | . | TRBD2 | CASSRSSSGSGGSSYNEQFF | TGTGCCAGCAGCCGGTCTTCGTCCGGTAGCGGGGGGAGCTCCTACAATGAGCAGTTCTTC
TRBJ1-5 | 14 | TRBV19 | . | . | CASSMVHSNQPQHF | TGTGCCAGTAGTATGGTTCATAGCAATCAGCCCCAGCATTTT
TRBJ2-2 | 13 | TRBV7-2 | . | . | CASDRSATGELFF | TGTGCCAGCGATCGGAGCGCCACCGGGGAGCTGTTTTTT
TRBJ2-3 | 14 | TRBV4-3 | . | . | CASSQEVTGDTQYF | TGCGCCAGCAGCCAAGAGGTTACCGGAGATACGCAGTATTTT
TRBJ2-7 | 14 | TRBV25-1 | . | TRBD1 | CASTPDRGKYEQYF | TGTGCCAGCACCCCGGACAGGGGGAAGTACGAGCAGTACTTC
TRBJ1-1 | 12 | TRBV12-3/TRBV12-4 | few | . | CASSLKNTEAFF | TGTGCCAGCAGTTTAAAGAACACTGAAGCTTTCTTT
TRBJ2-1 | 15 | TRBV30 | . | . | CAWSRLSNPYNEQFF | TGTGCCTGGAGTCGCCTCAGTAACCCCTACAATGAGCAGTTCTTC
TRBJ2-3 | 14 | TRBV2 | . | . | CASSWTGSTDTQYF | TGTGCCAGCAGCTGGACGGGATCCACAGATACGCAGTATTTT